This T cell receptor (beta chain) was observed in a study of shared clonotypes between healthy human individuals. Study-wide background: The plates for each donor numbered three CD4 naive, three CD4 memory, two CD8 naive and one CD8 memory.

In the case of this clone: No antigen is known for it.

Study outcomes and limitations: Sorted-subset samples were not fully sequenced, rarefaction indicated.

This CDR3 comprises 15 residues. Germline loops: CDR1 SGHVS, CDR2 FQNEAQ. V trimming: 1 base; J trimming: 1 base; junction bases outside the gene matches: 2. Genomic DNA of each subset was evenly split across several immunoSEQ plates. The method was immunoSEQ multiplex PCR; TCRdb's version includes in-frame clones alone and lacks a portion of them. The sample lists around 1.4 million clones, 98% occurring once. The sequence was collected from a man aged 30 to 45 in good health. The V gene is TRBV7-8, the J gene TRBJ2-7; 9 positions agree with TRBD2. The sample consisted of naive CD4+ T cells sorted from blood. Subset denoted: CD45RA+ positively selected. CDR3 sequence: CASSLETSGSYEQYF. The CDR3 coding sequence is TGTGCCAGCAGCTTAGAGACTAGCGGATCCTACGAGCAGTACTTC. The full variable domain, its missing parts supplied by reference TRBV7-8 and TRBJ2-7, is GAGVSQSPRYKVAKRGQDVALRCDPISGHVSLFWYQQALGQGPEFLTYFQNEAQLDKSGLPSDRFFAERPEGSVSTLKIQRTQQEDSAVYLCASSLETSGSYEQYFGPGTRLTVT.